The clone carrying this T cell receptor beta chain was observed a handful of times. Its antigen remains unknown. This sample is drawn from a study of naive and memory T cell subsets. In germline, CDR1 is SGHRS, CDR2 YFSETQ. V shed 7 bases and J shed 5 bases, with 6 bases lying between them. The CDR3 consists of 11 residues. Cells stained for CD3, CD4, CD8, CD45RA and CD27 were sorted into four subsets. General observations from the study: Naive and memory repertoire findings lacked a ground truth for validation.

An equimolar mix of two oligonucleotides served as the beta constant-region primer for TRBC1 and TRBC2. The ligated cDNA underwent four PCR rounds using SP2 and nested alpha and beta constant-region primers. TCRdb reprocessed the UMI-ligation and nested PCR reads with MiXCR, giving one entry per CDR3 protein. The sample contains about 90,000 distinct CDR3 sequences, around 6.5% of which appear only once. Sequencing was done on a sample of central memory CD4+ T cells from blood. V and J are TRBV5-1 and TRBJ2-2; no reliable D call. This receptor was obtained from a human donor in good health. The CDR3 here is CASQTTGELFF. The CDR3 DNA reads as TGCGCCAGCCAGACGACCGGGGAGCTGTTTTTT. Together with reference TRBV5-1 and TRBJ2-2, the CDR3 gives the full variable domain: KAGVTQTPRYLIKTRGQQVTLSCSPISGHRSVSWYQQTPGQGLQFLFEYFSETQRNKGNFPGRFSGRQFSNSRSEMNVSTLELGDSALYLCASQTTGELFFGEGSRLTVL.